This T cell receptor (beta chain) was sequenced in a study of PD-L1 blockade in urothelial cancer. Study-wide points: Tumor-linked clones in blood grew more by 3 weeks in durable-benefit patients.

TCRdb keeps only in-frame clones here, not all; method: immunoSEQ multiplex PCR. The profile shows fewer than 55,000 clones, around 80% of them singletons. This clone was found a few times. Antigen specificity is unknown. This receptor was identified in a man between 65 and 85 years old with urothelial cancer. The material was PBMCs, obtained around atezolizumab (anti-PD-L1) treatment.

Here the CDR3 reads CASSLSGGANTEAFF. DNA of the CDR3: TGTGCCAGCAGTTTATCAGGGGGTGCGAACACTGAAGCTTTCTTT. The V and J genes are TRBV27 and TRBJ1-1; D is possibly TRBD1 (6 bases). The CDR3 totals 15 residues. The germline CDR1 and CDR2 sequences are MNHEY and SMNVEV (reference sequence). V lost 0 bases and J 1 base, leaving 9 bases between the germline ends.